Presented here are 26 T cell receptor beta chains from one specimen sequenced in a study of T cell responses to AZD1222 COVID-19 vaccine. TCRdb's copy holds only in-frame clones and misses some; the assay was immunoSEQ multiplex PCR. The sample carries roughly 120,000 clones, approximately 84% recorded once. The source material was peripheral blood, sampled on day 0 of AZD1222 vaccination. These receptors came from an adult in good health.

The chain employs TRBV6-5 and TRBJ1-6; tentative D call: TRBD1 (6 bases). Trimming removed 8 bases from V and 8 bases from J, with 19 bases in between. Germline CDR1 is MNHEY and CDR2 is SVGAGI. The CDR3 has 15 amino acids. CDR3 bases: TGTGCCAGCTGTCCGGGGGGCGCGGGGGATTCACCCCTCCACTTT. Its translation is CASCPGGAGDSPLHF.

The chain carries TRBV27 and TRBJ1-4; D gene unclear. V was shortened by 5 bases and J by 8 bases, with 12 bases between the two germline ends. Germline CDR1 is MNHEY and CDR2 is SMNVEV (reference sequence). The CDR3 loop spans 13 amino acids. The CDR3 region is CASSLMGGEKLFF. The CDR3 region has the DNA TGTGCCAGCAGTCTTATGGGAGGGGAAAAACTGTTTTTT.

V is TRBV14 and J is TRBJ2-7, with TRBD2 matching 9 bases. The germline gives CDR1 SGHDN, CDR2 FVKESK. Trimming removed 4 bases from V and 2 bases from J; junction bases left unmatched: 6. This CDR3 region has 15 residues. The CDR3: CASSLGAGGTYEQYF. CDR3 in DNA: TGTGCCAGCAGCCTCGGAGCGGGGGGCACCTACGAGCAGTACTTC.

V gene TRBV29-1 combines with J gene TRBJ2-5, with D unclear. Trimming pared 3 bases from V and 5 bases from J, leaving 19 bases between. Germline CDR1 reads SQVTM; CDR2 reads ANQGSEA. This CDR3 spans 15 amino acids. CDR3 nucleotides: TGCAGCGTTGACCACAATTCCGGCCCCCGGGAGACCCAGTACTTC. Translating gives CSVDHNSGPRETQYF.

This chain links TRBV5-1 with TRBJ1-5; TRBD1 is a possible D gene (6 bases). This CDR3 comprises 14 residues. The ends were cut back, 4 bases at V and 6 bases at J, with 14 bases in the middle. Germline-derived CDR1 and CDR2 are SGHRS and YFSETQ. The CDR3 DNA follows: TGCGCCAGCAGCCCAGGGGCGGCGGGTCAGCCCCAGCATTTT. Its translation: CASSPGAAGQPQHF.

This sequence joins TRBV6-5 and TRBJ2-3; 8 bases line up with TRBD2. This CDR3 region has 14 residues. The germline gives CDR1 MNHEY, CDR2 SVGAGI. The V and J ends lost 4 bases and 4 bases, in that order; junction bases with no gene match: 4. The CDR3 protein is CASSSRGVADTQYF. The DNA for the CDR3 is TGTGCCAGCAGTTCGCGGGGGGTGGCAGATACGCAGTATTTT.

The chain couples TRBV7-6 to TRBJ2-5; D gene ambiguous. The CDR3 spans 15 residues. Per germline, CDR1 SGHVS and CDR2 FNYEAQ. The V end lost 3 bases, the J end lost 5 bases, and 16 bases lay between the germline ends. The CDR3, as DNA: TGTGCCAGCAGCTTGTTTTTGCAGTCTGCGGAGACCCAGTACTTC. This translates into CASSLFLQSAETQYF.

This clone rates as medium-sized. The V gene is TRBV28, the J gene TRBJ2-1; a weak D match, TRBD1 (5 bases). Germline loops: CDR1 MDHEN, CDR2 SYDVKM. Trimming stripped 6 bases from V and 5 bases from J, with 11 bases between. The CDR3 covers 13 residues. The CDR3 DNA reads TGTGCCAGCAGACAGGTCCAAAACAATGAGCAGTTCTTC. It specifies CASRQVQNNEQFF.

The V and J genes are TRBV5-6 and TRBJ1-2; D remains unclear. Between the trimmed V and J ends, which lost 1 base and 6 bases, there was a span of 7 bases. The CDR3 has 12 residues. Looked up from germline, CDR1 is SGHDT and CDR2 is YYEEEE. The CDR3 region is CASSLPPNGYTF. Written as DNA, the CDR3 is TGTGCCAGCAGCTTGCCGCCGAATGGCTACACCTTC. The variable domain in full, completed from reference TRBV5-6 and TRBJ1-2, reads DAGVTQSPTHLIKTRGQQVTLRCSPKSGHDTVSWYQQALGQGPQFIFQYYEEEERQRGNFPDRFSGHQFPNYSSELNVNALLLGDSALYLCASSLPPNGYTFGSGTRLTVV.

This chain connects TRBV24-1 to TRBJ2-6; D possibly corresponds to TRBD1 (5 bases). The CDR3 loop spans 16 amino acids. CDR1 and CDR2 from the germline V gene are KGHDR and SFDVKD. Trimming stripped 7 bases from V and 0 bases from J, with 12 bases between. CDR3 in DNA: TGTGCCACCAGCCGATCGGACACCTCTGGGGCCAACGTCCTGACTTTC. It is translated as CATSRSDTSGANVLTF.

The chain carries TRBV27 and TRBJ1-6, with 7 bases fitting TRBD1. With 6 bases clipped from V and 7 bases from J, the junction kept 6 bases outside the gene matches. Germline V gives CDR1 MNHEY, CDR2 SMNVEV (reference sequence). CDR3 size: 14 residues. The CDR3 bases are TGTGCCAGCAGCCCGACAGGGAGGAATTCACCCCTCCACTTT. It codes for CASSPTGRNSPLHF.

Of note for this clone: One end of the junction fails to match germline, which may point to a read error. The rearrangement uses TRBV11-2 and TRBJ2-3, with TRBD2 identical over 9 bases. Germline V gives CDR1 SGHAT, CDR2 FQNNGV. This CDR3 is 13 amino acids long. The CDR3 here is CASSLEASGGRNF. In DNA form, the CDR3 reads TGTGCCAGCAGCTTAGAGGCCAGCGGGGGGAGGAATTTT.

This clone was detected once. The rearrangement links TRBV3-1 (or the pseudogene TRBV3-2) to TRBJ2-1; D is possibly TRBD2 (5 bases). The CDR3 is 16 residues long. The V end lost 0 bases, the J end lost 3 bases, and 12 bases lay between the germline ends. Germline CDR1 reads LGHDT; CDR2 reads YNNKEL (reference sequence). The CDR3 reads CASSQDLGVVYNEQFF. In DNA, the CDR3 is TGTGCCAGCAGCCAAGATTTGGGAGTAGTCTACAATGAGCAGTTCTTC.

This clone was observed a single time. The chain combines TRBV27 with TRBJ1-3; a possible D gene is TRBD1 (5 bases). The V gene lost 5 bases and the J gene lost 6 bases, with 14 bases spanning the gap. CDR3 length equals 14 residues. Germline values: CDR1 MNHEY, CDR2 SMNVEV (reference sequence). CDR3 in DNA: TGTGCCAGCAGTCCCCAAGGGACGCCAAACACCATATATTTT. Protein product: CASSPQGTPNTIYF.

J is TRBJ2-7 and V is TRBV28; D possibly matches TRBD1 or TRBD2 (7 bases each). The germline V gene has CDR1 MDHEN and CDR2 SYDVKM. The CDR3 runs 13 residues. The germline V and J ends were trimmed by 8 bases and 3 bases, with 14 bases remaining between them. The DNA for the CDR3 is TGTGCCAGCGCCTCAGGGGGGGTCTACGAGCAGTACTTC. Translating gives CASASGGVYEQYF.

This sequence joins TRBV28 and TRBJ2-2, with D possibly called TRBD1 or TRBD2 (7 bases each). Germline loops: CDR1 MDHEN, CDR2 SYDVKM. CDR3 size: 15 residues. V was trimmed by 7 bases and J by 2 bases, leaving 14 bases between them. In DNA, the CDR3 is TGTGCCAGCATAGGGAGGGGGCTCAACACCGGGGAGCTGTTTTTT. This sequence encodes CASIGRGLNTGELFF.

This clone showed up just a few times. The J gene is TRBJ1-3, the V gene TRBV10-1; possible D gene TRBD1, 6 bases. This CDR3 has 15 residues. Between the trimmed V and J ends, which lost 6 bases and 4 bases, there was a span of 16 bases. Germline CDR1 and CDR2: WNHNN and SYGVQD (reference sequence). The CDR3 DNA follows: TGCGCCAGCAGCGTGGCGCAGGGGAGCGGAAACACCATATATTTT. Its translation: CASSVAQGSGNTIYF.

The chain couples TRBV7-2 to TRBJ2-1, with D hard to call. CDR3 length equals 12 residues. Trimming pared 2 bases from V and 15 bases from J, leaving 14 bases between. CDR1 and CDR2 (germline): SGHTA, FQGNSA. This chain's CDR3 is CASSLRTPRVFF. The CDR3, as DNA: TGTGCCAGCAGCTTACGGACGCCAAGGGTGTTCTTC.

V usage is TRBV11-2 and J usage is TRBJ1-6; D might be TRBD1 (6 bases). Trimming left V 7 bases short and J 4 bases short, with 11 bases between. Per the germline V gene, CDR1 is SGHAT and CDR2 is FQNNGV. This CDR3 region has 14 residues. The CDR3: CASNSGDYNSPLHF. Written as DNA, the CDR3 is TGTGCCAGCAACTCAGGGGATTATAATTCACCCCTCCACTTT.

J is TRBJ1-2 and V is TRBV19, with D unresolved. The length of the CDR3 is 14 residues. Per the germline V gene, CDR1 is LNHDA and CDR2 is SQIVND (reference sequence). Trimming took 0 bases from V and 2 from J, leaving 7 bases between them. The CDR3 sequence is CASSIDAGNYGYTF. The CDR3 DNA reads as TGTGCCAGTAGTATAGATGCGGGGAACTATGGCTACACCTTC.

CDR3: CASSLGLAGFYEQYF. CDR3 sequence (DNA): TGTGCCAGCAGCTTGGGACTAGCGGGGTTCTACGAGCAGTACTTC. This chain links TRBV11-2 with TRBJ2-7; TRBD2 aligns across 13 bases. Germline V gene sequence: CDR1 SGHAT, CDR2 FQNNGV. This CDR3 has 15 amino acids. The junction had 2 bases not matched to a gene; V was cut back by 3 bases and J by 3 bases.

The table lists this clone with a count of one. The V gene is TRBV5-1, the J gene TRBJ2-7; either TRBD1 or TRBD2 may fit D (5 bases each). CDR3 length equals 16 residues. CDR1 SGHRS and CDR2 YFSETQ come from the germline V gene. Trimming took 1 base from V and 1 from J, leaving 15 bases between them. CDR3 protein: CASSLRGEELSYEQYF. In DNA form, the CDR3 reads TGCGCCAGCAGCTTGCGGGGCGAGGAGCTTTCCTACGAGCAGTACTTC.

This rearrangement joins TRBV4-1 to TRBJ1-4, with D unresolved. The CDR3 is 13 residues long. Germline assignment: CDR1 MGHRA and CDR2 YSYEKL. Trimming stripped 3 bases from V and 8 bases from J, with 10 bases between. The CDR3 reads CASSHSSLEKLFF. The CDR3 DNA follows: TGCGCCAGCAGCCATAGTTCCCTCGAAAAACTGTTTTTT.

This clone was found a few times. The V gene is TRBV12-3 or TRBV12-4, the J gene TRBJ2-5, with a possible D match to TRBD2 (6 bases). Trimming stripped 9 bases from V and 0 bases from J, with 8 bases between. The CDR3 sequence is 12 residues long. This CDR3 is CASRDYQETQYF. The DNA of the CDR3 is TGTGCCAGTCGGGACTACCAAGAGACCCAGTACTTC.

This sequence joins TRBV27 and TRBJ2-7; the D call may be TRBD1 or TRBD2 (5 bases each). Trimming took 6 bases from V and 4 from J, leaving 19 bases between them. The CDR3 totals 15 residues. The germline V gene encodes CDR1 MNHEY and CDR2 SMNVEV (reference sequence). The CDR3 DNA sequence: TGTGCCAGCAGGCCCACGGGGCCCCTATTTTACGAGCAGTACTTC. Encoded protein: CASRPTGPLFYEQYF.

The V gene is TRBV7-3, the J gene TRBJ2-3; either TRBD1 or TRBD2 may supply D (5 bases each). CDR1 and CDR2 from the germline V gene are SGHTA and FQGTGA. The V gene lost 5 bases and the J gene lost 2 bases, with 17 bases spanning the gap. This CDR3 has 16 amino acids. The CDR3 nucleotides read TGTGCCAGCAGCCTGGGACGTGGCAGCTTCACAGATACGCAGTATTTT. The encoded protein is CASSLGRGSFTDTQYF.